This T cell receptor (beta chain) was recovered during a study of cytomegalovirus exposure and HLA in healthy donors. PCR employed 60 Vbeta and 13 Jbeta primers. Sequencing was performed with immunoSEQ multiplex PCR; in TCRdb, only in-frame clones are kept and a portion is missing. The table records around 90,000 clones, around 84% of them present only once. CDR3 size: 15 residues. Germline V gives CDR1 ENHRY, CDR2 SYGVKD. Losses at the gene ends were 5 bases for V and 8 bases for J; bases not matched to a gene: 8. The source of this sequence is a middle-aged woman in good health and CMV-seronegative. The chain is built from TRBV10-3 and TRBJ2-2; 10 nucleotides align to TRBD2. Material for sequencing was PBMCs. The CDR3: CAISKPSGSSGELFF. The CDR3 coding sequence is TGTGCCATCAGTAAGCCTAGCGGGAGCTCGGGGGAGCTGTTTTTT.